This passage covers 29 T cell receptor beta chains from one sample sequenced in a study of technical replicates of blood from a few donors. Assay used: immunoSEQ multiplex PCR; TCRdb lists only in-frame clones, some missing. The sample carries tens of thousands of clones, 95% to 98% recorded once. The sample taken for sequencing was T cells isolated from PBMCs. The receptors stem from a human donor in good health.

The chain has TRBV5-1 and TRBJ1-4; TRBD1 aligns across 10 bases. The V gene end was trimmed by 4 bases and the J gene end by 7 bases; junction bases not matched to a gene: 4. The CDR3 is 14 amino acids. Germline V lookup: CDR1 SGHRS, CDR2 YFSETQ. The chain's CDR3 is CASSGGTGAEKLFF. For the CDR3, the DNA is TGCGCCAGCAGCGGCGGGACAGGGGCTGAAAAACTGTTTTTT.

This clone has just one count. The chain links TRBV4-3 to TRBJ2-3; 8 bases fit TRBD1. V dropped 0 bases and J dropped 3; count of bases not matched to a gene: 8. CDR3 size: 17 residues. Germline lookup yields CDR1 LGHNA and CDR2 YSLEER. The CDR3: CASSQEMDRAGTDTQYF. CDR3 nucleotide sequence: TGCGCCAGCAGCCAAGAAATGGACAGGGCGGGGACAGATACGCAGTATTTT.

About this clone itself: One end of the junction is discordant with germline, which a read error may explain. J is TRBJ2-7 and V is TRBV5-1; possible D gene TRBD1, 6 bases. The CDR3 contains 14 residues. Germline-derived CDR1 and CDR2 are SGHRS and YFSETQ. CDR3 in amino acids: CASTLGRGSYEQYF. The CDR3 region has the DNA TGCGCCAGCACCTTGGGCAGGGGAAGCTACGAGCAGTACTTC.

This chain uses TRBV7-2 with TRBJ1-1; the match to TRBD1 covers 7 bases. V shed 8 bases, J shed 1 base, and the junction held 4 bases outside the gene matches. This CDR3 has 13 residues. From germline, CDR1 is SGHTA and CDR2 FQGNSA. The CDR3 here is CASGGQPNTEAFF. CDR3 coding DNA: TGTGCCAGCGGGGGACAGCCGAACACTGAAGCTTTCTTT.

The count of this clone is one. The V and J genes are TRBV27 and TRBJ2-2; D may be TRBD1 (5 bases). CDR3 length: 13 amino acids. The germline V and J ends were trimmed by 8 bases and 5 bases, with 12 bases remaining between them. Per the germline V gene, CDR1 is MNHEY and CDR2 is SMNVEV (reference sequence). In nucleotides, the CDR3 is TGTGCCAGCTTTACCCAGGGAACCGGGGAGCTGTTTTTT. Residues: CASFTQGTGELFF.

The chain combines TRBV30 with TRBJ2-6, with D perhaps TRBD2 (6 bases). Trimming pared 0 bases from V and 0 bases from J, leaving 9 bases between. Per the germline V gene, CDR1 is GTSNPN and CDR2 is SVGIG (reference sequence). CDR3 length: 16 amino acids. The CDR3 spells CAWSVGGNSGANVLTF. The CDR3 DNA sequence: TGTGCCTGGAGTGTGGGCGGGAACTCTGGGGCCAACGTCCTGACTTTC.

Of note for this clone: Germline is not matched at one junction end, which may reflect a read error. This rearrangement joins TRBV10-3 to TRBJ1-1; 7 bases are a match to TRBD1. Germline loops: CDR1 ENHRY, CDR2 SYGVKD. The CDR3 has 11 residues. CDR3 region: CAISESGQTLF. The CDR3 DNA sequence: TGTGCCATCAGTGAATCGGGACAGACATTATTT.

The chain combines TRBV27 with TRBJ1-2; 9 bases match TRBD1. V trimming: 5 bases; J trimming: 8 bases; junction bases outside the gene matches: 9. The CDR3 sequence is 14 residues long. Germline V CDR1 and CDR2: MNHEY, SMNVEV (reference sequence). This CDR3 is CASSARPGQGGYTF. CDR3 bases: TGTGCCAGCAGTGCGAGACCGGGACAGGGCGGCTACACCTTC.

This chain links TRBV2 with TRBJ2-2; maybe TRBD1 (7 bases). V lost 6 bases, J lost 5 bases, and 19 bases lay in between. The CDR3 contains 16 residues. Germline V CDR1 and CDR2: SNHLY, FYNNEI. The CDR3 DNA reads as TGTGCCAGCAGGCGGGACAGCCTGGAACCAACCGGGGAGCTGTTTTTT. Translating it yields CASRRDSLEPTGELFF.

As DNA, the CDR3 is TGTGCCAGCAGTCTGACAGGTAACACTGAAGCTTTCTTT. It yields the protein CASSLTGNTEAFF. The chain uses TRBV11-1 and TRBJ1-1; D may be TRBD1 (6 bases). Germline V gives CDR1 SGHAT, CDR2 FQDESV (reference sequence). This CDR3 region has 13 residues. V dropped 6 bases and J dropped 2 bases, with 10 bases sitting between them.

The J gene is TRBJ2-1, the V gene TRBV6-6, with D possibly matching TRBD2 (5 bases). The CDR3 contains 14 residues. Trimming took 5 bases from V and 8 from J, leaving 16 bases between them. The germline gives CDR1 MNHNY, CDR2 SVGAGI (reference sequence). The CDR3 protein is CASSQAVAPHEQFF. The CDR3 nucleotides are TGTGCCAGCAGTCAAGCGGTAGCCCCCCATGAGCAGTTCTTC.

The chain has TRBV5-1 and TRBJ2-4; possibly TRBD1 for D (6 bases). The CDR3 covers 14 residues. The germline CDR1 and CDR2 sequences are SGHRS and YFSETQ. The V and J ends lost 5 bases and 7 bases respectively, with 16 bases between them. DNA for the CDR3: TGCGCCAGCAGGCAGGGGCTCCAGGCTAACATTCAGTACTTC. This sequence encodes CASRQGLQANIQYF.

This chain connects TRBV4-1 to TRBJ1-1; the D is unclear. The CDR3 spans 14 residues. The V gene lost 0 bases and the J gene lost 4 bases, with 9 bases spanning the gap. Germline CDR1 MGHRA, CDR2 YSYEKL. CDR3 residues: CASSQDRSGTEAFF. The DNA for the CDR3 is TGCGCCAGCAGCCAAGATCGCAGCGGCACTGAAGCTTTCTTT.

This clone appeared once. The chain uses TRBV28 and TRBJ2-1; TRBD2 agrees at 8 bases. CDR1 and CDR2 from the germline V gene are MDHEN and SYDVKM. The CDR3 length is 12 residues. V shed 5 bases, J shed 11 bases, and the junction held 5 bases outside the gene matches. The CDR3 loop is CASSIRTSQQFF. For the CDR3, the DNA is TGTGCCAGCAGTATTCGGACTAGCCAGCAGTTCTTC.

J is TRBJ1-1 and V is TRBV5-6; D unclear. Trimming stripped 0 bases from V and 1 base from J, with 10 bases between. The CDR3 runs 15 residues. Germline CDR1 SGHDT, CDR2 YYEEEE. CDR3 loop: CASSLGYSRNTEAFF. The CDR3 DNA sequence: TGTGCCAGCAGCTTGGGGTACTCTAGGAACACTGAAGCTTTCTTT.

This clone was seen once. The chain carries TRBV7-2 and TRBJ2-1; D may be TRBD2 (5 bases). V dropped 1 base and J dropped 10 bases, with 11 bases sitting between them. The germline V gene encodes CDR1 SGHTA and CDR2 FQGNSA. This CDR3 region has 13 residues. The CDR3 region has the DNA TGTGCCAGCAGCTTAGAATTGGTAGCGGAGCAGTTCTTC. This codes for CASSLELVAEQFF.

This clone was observed once. Written as DNA, the CDR3 is TGTGCCAGTAGCCGGGAGGGCTCAAGGGACACTGAAGCTTTCTTT. The encoded protein is CASSREGSRDTEAFF. The rearrangement uses TRBV19 and TRBJ1-1, with unresolved D. Germline lookup yields CDR1 LNHDA and CDR2 SQIVND (reference sequence). The V end lost 6 bases, the J end lost 3 bases, and 17 bases lay between the germline ends. This CDR3 contains 15 residues.

V is TRBV28 and J is TRBJ2-5, with D possibly TRBD1 on 5 matching bases. The V gene's germline CDR1 is MDHEN and CDR2 SYDVKM. Deletions cut 7 bases from V and 5 bases from J, with 11 bases between. The CDR3 runs 12 residues. The CDR3 spells CASMKGAETQYF. CDR3 sequence (DNA): TGTGCCAGCATGAAAGGGGCCGAGACCCAGTACTTC.

This rearrangement joins TRBV7-3 to TRBJ2-3, with 8 bases aligning to TRBD2. V lost 2 bases to trimming and J lost 0 bases; unmatched junction nucleotides: 4. The germline V gene has CDR1 SGHTA and CDR2 FQGTGA. The CDR3 length is 16 residues. The CDR3 nucleotides read TGTGCCAGCAGCTTACTAGCGGGTACTAGCACAGATACGCAGTATTTT. Its protein is CASSLLAGTSTDTQYF.

The V gene is TRBV5-1, the J gene TRBJ1-4; no definite D call. The germline V gene encodes CDR1 SGHRS and CDR2 YFSETQ. CDR3 length equals 15 residues. Trimming stripped 4 bases from V and 4 bases from J, with 14 bases between. DNA for the CDR3: TGCGCCAGCAGCGCGGAGGACGGTTTTAATGAAAAACTGTTTTTT. Encoded protein: CASSAEDGFNEKLFF.

The chain couples TRBV29-1 to TRBJ1-2, with 7 bases fitting TRBD1. Germline V lookup: CDR1 SQVTM, CDR2 ANQGSEA. CDR3 length: 12 amino acids. V shed 6 bases and J 5 bases; nucleotides not matched to a gene: 6. The CDR3: CSVATGVYGYTF. CDR3 bases: TGCAGCGTAGCTACAGGGGTATATGGCTACACCTTC.

The chain uses TRBV19 and TRBJ1-5; possible D gene TRBD1, 6 bases. The CDR3 is made up of 14 amino acids. V lost 6 bases and J 0 bases, leaving 9 bases between the germline ends. The germline V gene encodes CDR1 LNHDA and CDR2 SQIVND (reference sequence). CDR3 amino acids: CASSQGYSNQPQHF. The CDR3 coding sequence is TGTGCCAGTAGCCAGGGGTATAGCAATCAGCCCCAGCATTTT.

The chain combines TRBV28 with TRBJ2-1; possibly TRBD2 for D (7 bases). Germline V gene data show CDR1 as MDHEN and CDR2 as SYDVKM. The CDR3 spans 15 residues. V was clipped by 6 bases and J by 2 bases, with 14 bases between them. The DNA for the CDR3 is TGTGCCAGCAGCCCGGGGGGCTTGACCTACAATGAGCAGTTCTTC. It is translated as CASSPGGLTYNEQFF.

The chain couples TRBV4-1 to TRBJ2-7, with D perhaps matching TRBD1 (6 bases). Germline loops: CDR1 MGHRA, CDR2 YSYEKL. The CDR3 is 14 amino acids. V was shortened by 2 bases and J by 1 base, with 9 bases between the two germline ends. The CDR3 reads CASSQTGQSYEQYF. CDR3 sequence (DNA): TGCGCCAGCAGCCAAACTGGACAGTCCTACGAGCAGTACTTC.

The V gene is TRBV5-1, the J gene TRBJ2-7, with D possibly being TRBD1 (5 bases). This CDR3 is 15 amino acids long. The germline V gene has CDR1 SGHRS and CDR2 YFSETQ. V was trimmed by 0 bases and J by 5 bases, leaving 15 bases between them. CDR3 DNA sequence: TGCGCCAGCAGCTTGGTGGTAGGGGAAAGCAACGAGCAGTACTTC. Protein: CASSLVVGESNEQYF.

This clone was detected only once. The V and J genes are TRBV6-1 and TRBJ1-5, with TRBD1 as a possible D gene (5 bases). V was trimmed by 6 bases and J by 3 bases, leaving 12 bases between them. This CDR3 is built from 14 residues. The germline V gene encodes CDR1 MNHNS and CDR2 SASEGT. The DNA for the CDR3 is TGTGCCAGCAGGGTGGGGGACTACAATCAGCCCCAGCATTTT. This gives the protein CASRVGDYNQPQHF.

This chain connects TRBV5-1 to TRBJ2-1; D is uncertain. CDR1 and CDR2 from the germline V gene are SGHRS and YFSETQ. Trimming shortened V by 1 base and J by 0 bases, and 5 bases separated the two germline ends. This CDR3 region has 14 residues. The CDR3 sequence is CASSLRSSYNEQFF. CDR3 in DNA: TGCGCCAGCAGCTTGCGGAGCTCCTACAATGAGCAGTTCTTC.

CDR3 sequence (DNA): TGCGCCAGCCATACATCACGGGGGGGACTCCCAACCGGGGAGCTGTTTTTT. Amino acid sequence: CASHTSRGGLPTGELFF. The chain has TRBV5-1 and TRBJ2-2; 8 positions agree with TRBD2. Losses at the gene ends were 7 bases for V and 5 bases for J; bases not matched to a gene: 16. CDR3 size: 17 residues. The germline CDR1 and CDR2 sequences are SGHRS and YFSETQ.

The chain carries TRBV18 and TRBJ2-6; D remains ambiguous. The CDR3 consists of 12 residues. Trimming shortened V by 3 bases and J by 12 bases, and 9 bases separated the two germline ends. Per the germline V gene, CDR1 is KGHSH and CDR2 is LQKENI. CDR3 sequence reads: CASSPAAGVLTF. CDR3 DNA sequence: TGTGCCAGCTCACCGGCAGCAGGCGTCCTGACTTTC.